Listed below are T cell receptor beta chains from one sample, sequenced in a study of blood T cell repertoires in COVID-19. The table came from immunoSEQ multiplex PCR; TCRdb's copy has only in-frame clones and leaves some out. The sample includes just over 250,000 clones, about 80% of them seen just once. The specimen was PBMCs or T cells enriched from blood (not recorded which). The origin of the receptors is a man aged 25-40 years with acute COVID-19. Each CDR3 is given with its conserved first and last residue. D genes are given only for firm matches. For some rows the clone size is stated as once, few or many, or as a class when expanded; others skip it.

cdr3_aa: CATRGSGSNEQFF
cdr3_nt: TGTGCCACTAGGGGCTCAGGTTCCAATGAGCAGTTCTTC
d_call: .
j_call: TRBJ2-1
v_call: TRBV11-3
clone_size: .
cdr3_length: 13

cdr3_aa: CASSFKERGYQETQYF
cdr3_nt: TGTGCCAGCAGTTTTAAGGAGCGGGGCTACCAAGAGACCCAGTACTTC
d_call: TRBD2
j_call: TRBJ2-5
v_call: TRBV6-2/TRBV6-3
clone_size: .
cdr3_length: 16

cdr3_aa: CASSLDGAGGGYTF
cdr3_nt: TGCGCCAGCAGCTTGGATGGGGCAGGCGGCGGCTACACCTTC
d_call: .
j_call: TRBJ1-2
v_call: TRBV5-1
clone_size: .
cdr3_length: 14

cdr3_aa: CASSYRWTGGYGYTF
cdr3_nt: TGTGCCAGCAGTTACAGATGGACAGGGGGCTATGGCTACACCTTC
d_call: TRBD1
j_call: TRBJ1-2
v_call: TRBV27
clone_size: few
cdr3_length: 15

cdr3_aa: CASSYLSGGTGELFF
cdr3_nt: TGTGCCAGCAGCTACCTCTCAGGGGGCACCGGGGAGCTGTTTTTT
d_call: TRBD1
j_call: TRBJ2-2
v_call: TRBV11-2
clone_size: .
cdr3_length: 15

cdr3_aa: CASSRGQGRRSSTDTQYF
cdr3_nt: TGTGCCAGCAGCCGGGGACAGGGAAGAAGGTCTAGCACAGATACGCAGTATTTT
d_call: TRBD1
j_call: TRBJ2-3
v_call: TRBV6-2/TRBV6-3
clone_size: .
cdr3_length: 18

cdr3_aa: CASAQGNSPLHF
cdr3_nt: TGTGCCAGCGCGCAGGGGAATTCACCCCTCCACTTT
d_call: .
j_call: TRBJ1-6
v_call: TRBV6-5
clone_size: .
cdr3_length: 12

cdr3_aa: CASTTRPGWSSNQPQHF
cdr3_nt: TGTGCCAGCACCACACGCCCGGGGTGGAGTAGCAATCAGCCCCAGCATTTT
d_call: .
j_call: TRBJ1-5
v_call: TRBV2
clone_size: .
cdr3_length: 17

cdr3_aa: CASSPGTARGELFF
cdr3_nt: TGTGCCAGCAGTCCCGGGACAGCCAGGGGGGAGCTGTTTTTT
d_call: TRBD1
j_call: TRBJ2-2
v_call: TRBV28
clone_size: .
cdr3_length: 14

cdr3_aa: CASSSWGTATNEKLFF
cdr3_nt: TGTGCCAGCAGCTCCTGGGGGACAGCAACTAATGAAAAACTGTTTTTT
d_call: TRBD1
j_call: TRBJ1-4
v_call: TRBV5-6
clone_size: .
cdr3_length: 16

cdr3_aa: CASSSPPLSGGPPRDTQYF
cdr3_nt: TGTGCCAGCAGCTCCCCCCCCTTAAGCGGGGGGCCCCCCAGGGATACGCAGTATTTT
d_call: TRBD2
j_call: TRBJ2-3
v_call: TRBV7-2
clone_size: .
cdr3_length: 19

cdr3_aa: CASSRGTGNTEAFF
cdr3_nt: TGTGCCAGTAGTCGAGGGACAGGCAACACTGAAGCTTTCTTT
d_call: TRBD1
j_call: TRBJ1-1
v_call: TRBV19
clone_size: .
cdr3_length: 14

cdr3_aa: CASSRTSGGYTGELFF
cdr3_nt: TGTGCCAGCAGTAGAACTAGCGGGGGATACACCGGGGAGCTGTTTTTT
d_call: TRBD2
j_call: TRBJ2-2
v_call: TRBV6-4
clone_size: .
cdr3_length: 16

cdr3_aa: CASSLRLGTVQETQYF
cdr3_nt: TGTGCCAGCAGTTTACGATTAGGGACAGTCCAAGAGACCCAGTACTTC
d_call: TRBD1
j_call: TRBJ2-5
v_call: TRBV28
clone_size: .
cdr3_length: 16

cdr3_aa: CASRGLAGFGGEQFF
cdr3_nt: TGTGCCAGTAGGGGACTAGCGGGATTCGGGGGTGAGCAGTTCTTC
d_call: TRBD2
j_call: TRBJ2-1
v_call: TRBV19
clone_size: .
cdr3_length: 15

cdr3_aa: CASQGPIRGRNYGYTF
cdr3_nt: TGTGCCAGCCAAGGGCCTATTAGGGGGCGCAACTATGGCTACACCTTC
d_call: TRBD1
j_call: TRBJ1-2
v_call: TRBV9
clone_size: .
cdr3_length: 16

cdr3_aa: CASTHRLAGVRGELFF
cdr3_nt: TGTGCCAGTACCCATCGACTAGCGGGAGTGCGGGGGGAGCTGTTTTTT
d_call: TRBD2
j_call: TRBJ2-2
v_call: TRBV19
clone_size: .
cdr3_length: 16

cdr3_aa: CASSPSSRGFVLGQFF
cdr3_nt: TGTGCCAGCTCACCCTCTTCAAGAGGGTTTGTATTAGGGCAGTTCTTC
d_call: .
j_call: TRBJ2-1
v_call: TRBV18
clone_size: .
cdr3_length: 16

cdr3_aa: CASSLAGSNQPQHF
cdr3_nt: TGTGCCAGCAGCTTAGCGGGCAGCAATCAGCCCCAGCATTTT
d_call: .
j_call: TRBJ1-5
v_call: TRBV7-9
clone_size: once
cdr3_length: 14

cdr3_aa: CASSLVQGITYF
cdr3_nt: TGTGCCAGCAGTTTAGTCCAGGGTATCACGTACTTC
d_call: .
j_call: TRBJ2-4
v_call: TRBV28
clone_size: .
cdr3_length: 12

cdr3_aa: CASSQDLQATYGYTF
cdr3_nt: TGTGCCAGCAGCCAAGATCTACAGGCGACTTATGGCTACACCTTC
d_call: .
j_call: TRBJ1-2
v_call: TRBV14
clone_size: .
cdr3_length: 15

cdr3_aa: CASSTSGFSEAFF
cdr3_nt: TGTGCCAGTAGTACTTCAGGGTTCTCTGAAGCTTTCTTT
d_call: .
j_call: TRBJ1-1
v_call: TRBV19
clone_size: .
cdr3_length: 13

cdr3_aa: CASSGLLGYEQFF
cdr3_nt: TGTGCCAGCAGTGGGTTACTAGGCTATGAGCAGTTCTTC
d_call: .
j_call: TRBJ2-1
v_call: TRBV2
clone_size: .
cdr3_length: 13

cdr3_aa: CSSREGVIGETQYF
cdr3_nt: TGCAGCTCCCGAGAGGGGGTAATAGGGGAGACCCAGTACTTC
d_call: .
j_call: TRBJ2-5
v_call: TRBV29-1
clone_size: .
cdr3_length: 14

cdr3_aa: CATSGGTLLWEQFF
cdr3_nt: TGTGCCACCAGTGGAGGGACACTCCTTTGGGAGCAGTTCTTC
d_call: .
j_call: TRBJ2-1
v_call: TRBV24-1
clone_size: .
cdr3_length: 14

cdr3_aa: CASSQGLGANTGELFF
cdr3_nt: TGTGCCAGCAGCCAAGGTCTCGGAGCGAACACCGGGGAGCTGTTTTTT
d_call: .
j_call: TRBJ2-2
v_call: TRBV3-1/TRBV3-2
clone_size: .
cdr3_length: 16

cdr3_aa: CASSSGGDRVSSDTEAFF
cdr3_nt: TGTGCCAGCAGTTCCGGGGGAGACAGGGTAAGTTCCGACACTGAAGCTTTCTTT
d_call: TRBD1
j_call: TRBJ1-1
v_call: TRBV27
clone_size: .
cdr3_length: 18

cdr3_aa: CASTVAGGYGYTF
cdr3_nt: TGTGCCAGTACCGTTGCGGGGGGCTATGGCTACACCTTC
d_call: .
j_call: TRBJ1-2
v_call: TRBV19
clone_size: .
cdr3_length: 13

cdr3_aa: CASSSRQGISGNTIYF
cdr3_nt: TGTGCCAGCAGCTCCAGACAGGGGATCTCAGGAAACACCATATATTTT
d_call: TRBD1
j_call: TRBJ1-3
v_call: TRBV5-4
clone_size: .
cdr3_length: 16

cdr3_aa: CASSGTTYNEQFF
cdr3_nt: TGTGCCAGCAGCGGGACTACCTACAATGAGCAGTTCTTC
d_call: TRBD2
j_call: TRBJ2-1
v_call: TRBV11-3
clone_size: .
cdr3_length: 13

cdr3_aa: CASSFSQNVVGLFF
cdr3_nt: TGTGCCAGCAGCTTTTCTCAAAACGTAGTCGGACTGTTTTTT
d_call: .
j_call: TRBJ1-4
v_call: TRBV7-2
clone_size: .
cdr3_length: 14

cdr3_aa: CATSRDRGDTGELFF
cdr3_nt: TGTGCCACCAGCAGAGATCGAGGAGACACCGGGGAGCTGTTTTTT
d_call: .
j_call: TRBJ2-2
v_call: TRBV15
clone_size: .
cdr3_length: 15

cdr3_aa: CASRSGYNEQFF
cdr3_nt: TGTGCCAGCAGATCGGGGTACAATGAGCAGTTCTTC
d_call: .
j_call: TRBJ2-1
v_call: TRBV12-3/TRBV12-4
clone_size: .
cdr3_length: 12

cdr3_aa: CASSTGSQAQHF
cdr3_nt: TGTGCCAGTAGTACCGGGAGCCAGGCCCAGCATTTT
d_call: .
j_call: TRBJ1-5
v_call: TRBV19
clone_size: .
cdr3_length: 12

cdr3_aa: CASSKGPGLAFGTDTQYF
cdr3_nt: TGTGCCAGCAGCAAAGGTCCGGGACTAGCGTTCGGCACAGATACGCAGTATTTT
d_call: TRBD2
j_call: TRBJ2-3
v_call: TRBV14
clone_size: .
cdr3_length: 18

cdr3_aa: CASSLVTSRGTEAFF
cdr3_nt: TGTGCCAGCAGCTTAGTGACCTCAAGAGGCACTGAAGCTTTCTTT
d_call: .
j_call: TRBJ1-1
v_call: TRBV7-6
clone_size: .
cdr3_length: 15

cdr3_aa: CASRAGFSGGAYGETQYF
cdr3_nt: TGTGCCAGCCGAGCCGGTTTTAGCGGGGGGGCGTATGGAGAGACCCAGTACTTC
d_call: TRBD2
j_call: TRBJ2-5
v_call: TRBV2
clone_size: .
cdr3_length: 18

cdr3_aa: CASSYLAAGGPDTQYF
cdr3_nt: TGTGCCAGCAGTTACCTGGCTGCGGGAGGGCCGGATACGCAGTATTTT
d_call: TRBD2
j_call: TRBJ2-3
v_call: TRBV6-2/TRBV6-3
clone_size: once
cdr3_length: 16

cdr3_aa: CAIRQNTEAFF
cdr3_nt: TGTGCCATCAGACAGAACACTGAAGCTTTCTTT
d_call: .
j_call: TRBJ1-1
v_call: TRBV10-3
clone_size: once
cdr3_length: 11

cdr3_aa: CASSTGTSGVTETQYF
cdr3_nt: TGTGCCAGTAGTACCGGGACTAGCGGGGTCACAGAGACCCAGTACTTC
d_call: TRBD2
j_call: TRBJ2-5
v_call: TRBV19
clone_size: .
cdr3_length: 16

cdr3_aa: CASNSGEKLFF
cdr3_nt: TGTGCCAGCAATAGTGGTGAAAAACTGTTTTTT
d_call: .
j_call: TRBJ1-4
v_call: TRBV28
clone_size: .
cdr3_length: 11

cdr3_aa: CASSRPSGGQGVWEMQEEKLFF
cdr3_nt: TGCGCCAGCAGTCGTCCCTCAGGGGGACAGGGTGTTTGGGAGATGCAGGAAGAAAAACTGTTTTTT
d_call: TRBD1
j_call: TRBJ1-4
v_call: TRBV23-1
clone_size: few
cdr3_length: 22

cdr3_aa: CASSFYKGTSTDTQYF
cdr3_nt: TGTGCCAGCAGCTTTTATAAGGGGACAAGCACAGATACGCAGTATTTT
d_call: .
j_call: TRBJ2-3
v_call: TRBV5-5
clone_size: .
cdr3_length: 16

cdr3_aa: CASSETGQANTGELFF
cdr3_nt: TGCGCCAGCAGTGAGACGGGACAGGCGAACACCGGGGAGCTGTTTTTT
d_call: TRBD1
j_call: TRBJ2-2
v_call: TRBV10-2
clone_size: .
cdr3_length: 16

cdr3_aa: CASSLVGDEQFF
cdr3_nt: TGTGCCAGCAGCTTGGTCGGAGATGAGCAGTTCTTC
d_call: .
j_call: TRBJ2-1
v_call: TRBV5-1
clone_size: .
cdr3_length: 12

cdr3_aa: CASSDNGLAGLDTQYF
cdr3_nt: TGTGCCAGCAGTGATAATGGTCTAGCGGGCCTTGATACGCAGTATTTT
d_call: TRBD2
j_call: TRBJ2-3
v_call: TRBV2
clone_size: .
cdr3_length: 16

cdr3_aa: CASRAAGNTIYF
cdr3_nt: TGTGCCAGCAGGGCGGCTGGAAACACCATATATTTT
d_call: .
j_call: TRBJ1-3
v_call: TRBV28
clone_size: .
cdr3_length: 12